This T cell receptor beta chain was profiled in a study of T cell responses to AZD1222 COVID-19 vaccine. Sequenced by immunoSEQ multiplex PCR; TCRdb stores in-frame clones only, minus some. The sample includes fewer than 150,000 clones, approximately 88% of them seen just once. The table lists this clone with a few counts. The antigen is not known. The CDR3 sequence is 14 residues long. Germline-derived CDR1 and CDR2 are SGHRS and YFSETQ. V lost 2 bases and J lost 4; bases outside the gene matches: 0. General study points: A reported finding is that nearly half of spike-specific TCRs target unmutated variant regions. The study identified only five to seven AZD1222 recipients as seropositive at baseline. Spike-spanning, vaccine-associated CD4 TCRs were dominant at 160-218 and 743-854.

V gene TRBV5-1 combines with J gene TRBJ1-6, with 7 bases identical to TRBD1. Here the sequenced sample was peripheral blood, taken 28 days after the second AZD1222 dose. The source of this sequence is an adult who received the AZD1222 COVID-19 vaccine. In DNA form, the CDR3 reads TGCGCCAGCAGCTTACAGGGGTATAATTCACCCCTCCACTTT. It encodes CASSLQGYNSPLHF.